This T cell receptor (beta chain) was recorded in a study of T cells after somatic rescue of genetic block. The CDR3 has 15 residues. Trimming took 3 bases from V and 5 from J, leaving 13 bases between them. CDR1 is MNHNY and CDR2 is SVGAGI in the germline V gene (reference sequence). Some clones are missing from TCRdb's copy, which holds only in-frame ones; the method was immunoSEQ multiplex PCR. Of tens of thousands of clones in the sample, around 93% were seen once. The receptor was derived from a man aged 35-49 years. The material sequenced was peripheral blood mononuclear cells (PBMCs). The rearrangement links TRBV6-6 to TRBJ2-2; no firm D call. CDR3 DNA sequence: TGTGCCAGCAGTTATCTCCTGGGTGGGACCGGGGAGCTGTTTTTT. This encodes CASSYLLGGTGELFF.